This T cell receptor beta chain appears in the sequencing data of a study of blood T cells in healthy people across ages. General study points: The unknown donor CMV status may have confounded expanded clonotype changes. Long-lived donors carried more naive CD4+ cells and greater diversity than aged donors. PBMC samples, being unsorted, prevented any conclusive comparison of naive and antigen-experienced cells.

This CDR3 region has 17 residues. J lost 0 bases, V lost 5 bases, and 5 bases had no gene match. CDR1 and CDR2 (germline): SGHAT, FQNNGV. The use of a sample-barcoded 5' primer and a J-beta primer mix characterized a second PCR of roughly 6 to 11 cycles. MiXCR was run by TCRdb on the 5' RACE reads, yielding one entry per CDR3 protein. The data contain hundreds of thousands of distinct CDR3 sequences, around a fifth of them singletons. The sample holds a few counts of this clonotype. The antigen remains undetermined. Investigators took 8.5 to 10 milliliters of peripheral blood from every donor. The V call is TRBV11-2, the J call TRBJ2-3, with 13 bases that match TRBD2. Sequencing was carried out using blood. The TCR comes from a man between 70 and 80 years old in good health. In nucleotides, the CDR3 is TGTGCCAGCAGCCCGACTAGCGGGAGGACTAGCACAGATACGCAGTATTTT. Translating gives CASSPTSGRTSTDTQYF. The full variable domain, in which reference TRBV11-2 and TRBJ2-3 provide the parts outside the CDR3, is EAGVAQSPRYKIIEKRQSVAFWCNPISGHATLYWYQQILGQGPKLLIQFQNNGVVDDSQLPKDRFSAERLKGVDSTLKIQPAKLEDSAVYLCASSPTSGRTSTDTQYFGPGTRLTVL.